A selection of T cell receptor beta chains follows, all from one sample in a study of T cell responses to AZD1222 COVID-19 vaccine. Data came from immunoSEQ multiplex PCR; TCRdb stores just in-frame clones and leaves some out. Among 140,000 to 150,000 clones, 90% to 95% were seen once, and the ten largest hold roughly 12%. The sample in question was peripheral blood, obtained after recovery from COVID-19. These receptors were taken from an adult who had recovered from COVID-19. CDR3s include the opening cysteine and the closing phenylalanine or tryptophan. A D gene is named only where the DNA matches it firmly. Size is stated for part of the rows, as once, few or many counts, or as a class when the clone is expanded.

abundance: NA; d_gene: TRBD2; v_gene: TRBV19; j_gene: TRBJ2-1; CDR3nt: TGTGCCAGTAGTCTCGACGGCGGGAGTCGAAATGAGCAGTTCTTC; CDR3aa: CASSLDGGSRNEQFF
abundance: NA; d_gene: NA; v_gene: TRBV5-1; j_gene: TRBJ2-3; CDR3nt: TGCGCCAGCAGCTTTGAGGCTAGCGTCAGAGATACGCAGTATTTT; CDR3aa: CASSFEASVRDTQYF
abundance: NA; d_gene: NA; v_gene: TRBV6-5; j_gene: TRBJ2-7; CDR3nt: TGTGCCAGCAGTTACTCGAGTGACGGGAGCTCCTACGAGCAGTACTTC; CDR3aa: CASSYSSDGSSYEQYF
abundance: NA; d_gene: NA; v_gene: TRBV7-6; j_gene: TRBJ2-7; CDR3nt: TGTGCCAGCAGCTTAGAAGATCAGAGCTCCTACGAGCAGTACTTC; CDR3aa: CASSLEDQSSYEQYF
abundance: NA; d_gene: NA; v_gene: TRBV4-1; j_gene: TRBJ1-6; CDR3nt: TGCGCCAGCAGCCAAATCCCAGGGGATAATTCACCCCTCCACTTT; CDR3aa: CASSQIPGDNSPLHF
abundance: NA; d_gene: TRBD1; v_gene: TRBV3-1/TRBV3-2; j_gene: TRBJ2-3; CDR3nt: TGTGCCAGCAGCCCAAGGGGGCCGCTAGGTCCAGATACGCAGTATTTT; CDR3aa: CASSPRGPLGPDTQYF
abundance: once; d_gene: TRBD2; v_gene: TRBV9; j_gene: TRBJ2-1; CDR3nt: TGTGCCAGCAGCGTAGGGCAACAGGCGGGAGGAACCGGGTCCTACAATGAGCAGTTCTTC; CDR3aa: CASSVGQQAGGTGSYNEQFF
abundance: once; d_gene: TRBD2; v_gene: TRBV5-6; j_gene: TRBJ2-3; CDR3nt: TGTGCCAGCAGCCAGGGACTAGCGGGAGGGAGAGGAGATACGCAGTATTTT; CDR3aa: CASSQGLAGGRGDTQYF
abundance: NA; d_gene: NA; v_gene: TRBV28; j_gene: TRBJ2-7; CDR3nt: TGTGCCAGCAGTTTGACAAACGAGCAGTACTTC; CDR3aa: CASSLTNEQYF
abundance: NA; d_gene: NA; v_gene: TRBV2; j_gene: TRBJ1-3; CDR3nt: TGTGCCAGCAGGGTGGCAGGCTCTGGAAACACCATATATTTT; CDR3aa: CASRVAGSGNTIYF
abundance: NA; d_gene: TRBD2; v_gene: TRBV6-2/TRBV6-3; j_gene: TRBJ2-7; CDR3nt: TGTGCCAGCAGTCTCCTAAAGCGGGAGGCCTACGAGCAGTACTTC; CDR3aa: CASSLLKREAYEQYF
abundance: NA; d_gene: TRBD2; v_gene: TRBV4-2; j_gene: TRBJ2-3; CDR3nt: TGTGCCAGCAGCCCTAGCGGGACAGATACGCAGTATTTT; CDR3aa: CASSPSGTDTQYF
abundance: NA; d_gene: TRBD1; v_gene: TRBV2; j_gene: TRBJ2-3; CDR3nt: TGTGCCAGCAGTGAGGTGTCTTGGACAGGGTCTACAGATACGCAGTATTTT; CDR3aa: CASSEVSWTGSTDTQYF
abundance: NA; d_gene: NA; v_gene: TRBV7-9; j_gene: TRBJ2-1; CDR3nt: TGTGCCAGCAGCTCGACACTGACTAGCTCCTACAATGAGCAGTTCTTC; CDR3aa: CASSSTLTSSYNEQFF
abundance: NA; d_gene: NA; v_gene: TRBV25-1; j_gene: TRBJ1-1; CDR3nt: TGTGCCAGCACCGGACAGCCGATGAACACTGAAGCTTTCTTT; CDR3aa: CASTGQPMNTEAFF
abundance: NA; d_gene: NA; v_gene: TRBV19; j_gene: TRBJ1-2; CDR3nt: TGTGCCAGTAGTGTCGGACCGAGCCTCTATGGCTACACCTTC; CDR3aa: CASSVGPSLYGYTF
abundance: NA; d_gene: TRBD1; v_gene: TRBV5-4; j_gene: TRBJ2-7; CDR3nt: TGTGCCAGCAGCTTGTTGGCAGGGGGAGACGAGCAGTACTTC; CDR3aa: CASSLLAGGDEQYF
abundance: NA; d_gene: NA; v_gene: TRBV28; j_gene: TRBJ2-5; CDR3nt: TGTGCCAGCAGTCCCGAGGGGGGAGAGACCCAGTACTTC; CDR3aa: CASSPEGGETQYF
abundance: NA; d_gene: TRBD1; v_gene: TRBV5-1; j_gene: TRBJ2-7; CDR3nt: TGCGCCAGCAGTGGGACAGTGTCCTACGAGCAGTACTTC; CDR3aa: CASSGTVSYEQYF
abundance: once; d_gene: NA; v_gene: TRBV18; j_gene: TRBJ1-1; CDR3nt: TGTGCCAGCTCACCGCAGGGCCCGAACACTGAAGCTTTCTTT; CDR3aa: CASSPQGPNTEAFF
abundance: NA; d_gene: NA; v_gene: TRBV5-6; j_gene: TRBJ2-1; CDR3nt: TGTGCCAGCAGCTTGGCTGGTAGCCTGAATAGTGGCAATGAGCAGTTCTTC; CDR3aa: CASSLAGSLNSGNEQFF
abundance: NA; d_gene: NA; v_gene: TRBV6-6; j_gene: TRBJ1-2; CDR3nt: TGTGCCAGCAGTCTTGGGGGCGAGACAGCTAACTATGGCTACACCTTC; CDR3aa: CASSLGGETANYGYTF
abundance: NA; d_gene: TRBD1; v_gene: TRBV18; j_gene: TRBJ1-3; CDR3nt: TGTGCCAGCTCACAACGGGTAGGACAGGGGGCGTCTGGAAACACCATATATTTT; CDR3aa: CASSQRVGQGASGNTIYF
abundance: NA; d_gene: TRBD2; v_gene: TRBV19; j_gene: TRBJ2-1; CDR3nt: TGTGCCAGTAGTATAGATTCCCCGGGGAGGGAGGGGACCTACAATGAGCAGTTCTTC; CDR3aa: CASSIDSPGREGTYNEQFF
abundance: NA; d_gene: TRBD2; v_gene: TRBV18; j_gene: TRBJ2-7; CDR3nt: TGTGCCAGCTCACCTAGCGGGAGCGCCTACGAGCAGTACTTC; CDR3aa: CASSPSGSAYEQYF
abundance: NA; d_gene: NA; v_gene: TRBV5-1; j_gene: TRBJ1-1; CDR3nt: TGCGCCAGCAGCCCTTTCAGGGGCGACACTGAAGCTTTCTTT; CDR3aa: CASSPFRGDTEAFF
abundance: NA; d_gene: NA; v_gene: TRBV5-1; j_gene: TRBJ2-3; CDR3nt: TGCGCCAGCCAAATCTCCCTGGCGGCCCCCACAGATACGCAGTATTTT; CDR3aa: CASQISLAAPTDTQYF
abundance: NA; d_gene: NA; v_gene: TRBV2; j_gene: TRBJ2-7; CDR3nt: TGTGCCAGCAGCGTCCCGGACTTTAGGCGGGGATCCTACGAGCAGTACTTC; CDR3aa: CASSVPDFRRGSYEQYF
abundance: once; d_gene: TRBD2; v_gene: TRBV6-5; j_gene: TRBJ2-1; CDR3nt: TGTGCCAGCAGCCCCGGGGTAGCGGGACCAAAGCAGTTCTTC; CDR3aa: CASSPGVAGPKQFF
abundance: NA; d_gene: NA; v_gene: TRBV6-5; j_gene: TRBJ2-2; CDR3nt: TGTGCCAGCGGCCTAGCACACAACACCGGGGAGCTGTTTTTT; CDR3aa: CASGLAHNTGELFF
abundance: NA; d_gene: TRBD2; v_gene: TRBV24-1; j_gene: TRBJ2-1; CDR3nt: TGTGCCACCAGTGGCGAACTAGCGGGAGAGCAGTTCTTC; CDR3aa: CATSGELAGEQFF
abundance: NA; d_gene: NA; v_gene: TRBV4-1; j_gene: TRBJ2-2; CDR3nt: TGCGCCAGCAGCCAAGCCCCCCTTCTAGCGCACATCGGGGAGCTGTTTTTT; CDR3aa: CASSQAPLLAHIGELFF
abundance: NA; d_gene: NA; v_gene: TRBV11-2; j_gene: TRBJ2-3; CDR3nt: TGTGCCAGCAGCCCTTCCAGGAGGATGTGGTTCACAGATACGCAGTATTTT; CDR3aa: CASSPSRRMWFTDTQYF
abundance: NA; d_gene: TRBD2; v_gene: TRBV24-1; j_gene: TRBJ2-7; CDR3nt: TGTGCCACCAGTGACTTTACTAGCGGCGAGCAGTACTTC; CDR3aa: CATSDFTSGEQYF
abundance: NA; d_gene: NA; v_gene: TRBV7-9; j_gene: TRBJ2-3; CDR3nt: TGTGCCAGCAGCTCACCAATCACAGATACGCAGTATTTT; CDR3aa: CASSSPITDTQYF
abundance: NA; d_gene: TRBD2; v_gene: TRBV24-1; j_gene: TRBJ2-7; CDR3nt: TGTGCCACCAGTGATTTGCGGCAAACTAGCGAAGGGTACGAGCAGTACTTC; CDR3aa: CATSDLRQTSEGYEQYF
abundance: NA; d_gene: TRBD1; v_gene: TRBV9; j_gene: TRBJ1-1; CDR3nt: TGTGCCAGCAGCACTACCCCGGGACAGGGAGTGGAAGCTTTCTTT; CDR3aa: CASSTTPGQGVEAFF
abundance: NA; d_gene: NA; v_gene: TRBV27; j_gene: TRBJ2-7; CDR3nt: TGTGCCAGCAGTTTATCGAGGGCGGGGCCCTACGAGCAGTACTTC; CDR3aa: CASSLSRAGPYEQYF
abundance: NA; d_gene: NA; v_gene: TRBV28; j_gene: TRBJ1-1; CDR3nt: TGTGCCAGCAGTAGCAACTACCAGGGGCGCACTGAAGCTTTCTTT; CDR3aa: CASSSNYQGRTEAFF
abundance: NA; d_gene: NA; v_gene: TRBV3-1/TRBV3-2; j_gene: TRBJ1-1; CDR3nt: TGTGCCAGCAGCCACAGGACGTCGGGGCCTGAAGCTTTCTTT; CDR3aa: CASSHRTSGPEAFF
abundance: few; d_gene: NA; v_gene: TRBV4-1; j_gene: TRBJ1-4; CDR3nt: TGCGCCAGCGCCCAGGTGGGGGGGGAACCAAATGAAAAACTGTTTTTT; CDR3aa: CASAQVGGEPNEKLFF
abundance: once; d_gene: TRBD1; v_gene: TRBV27; j_gene: TRBJ1-2; CDR3nt: TGTGCCAGCAGCCCGAGGCTAACAGGGGCCTTAAGGGCCTATGGCTACACCTTC; CDR3aa: CASSPRLTGALRAYGYTF
abundance: NA; d_gene: TRBD2; v_gene: TRBV20-1; j_gene: TRBJ2-5; CDR3nt: TGCAGTGCTAGTGAGAGGGGAGCGGGAGGAGAGACCCAGTACTTC; CDR3aa: CSASERGAGGETQYF
abundance: NA; d_gene: TRBD1; v_gene: TRBV27; j_gene: TRBJ1-1; CDR3nt: TGTGCCAGCAGTTTATCGGGACAGGGGGCCGGGGTCACTGAAGCTTTCTTT; CDR3aa: CASSLSGQGAGVTEAFF
abundance: NA; d_gene: NA; v_gene: TRBV5-3; j_gene: TRBJ2-1; CDR3nt: TGTGCCAGAAGCAGAGCGGAGAAAGGATCCTACAATGAGCAGTTCTTC; CDR3aa: CARSRAEKGSYNEQFF
abundance: once; d_gene: NA; v_gene: TRBV10-2; j_gene: TRBJ1-1; CDR3nt: TGCGCCAGCAGTGAGCTCTCCCTGGACCCGAACACTGAAGCTTTCTTT; CDR3aa: CASSELSLDPNTEAFF
abundance: NA; d_gene: NA; v_gene: TRBV5-1; j_gene: TRBJ1-2; CDR3nt: TGCGCCAGCAGCTTGGACAGGGCTGAGCAAGGCTACACCTTC; CDR3aa: CASSLDRAEQGYTF
abundance: NA; d_gene: TRBD1; v_gene: TRBV5-1; j_gene: TRBJ2-7; CDR3nt: TGCGCCAGCAGCTCGGGACAGCCCCACACTTACGAGCAGTACTTC; CDR3aa: CASSSGQPHTYEQYF
abundance: NA; d_gene: TRBD1; v_gene: TRBV28; j_gene: TRBJ2-3; CDR3nt: TGTGCCAGCAGAGGACAGGGACGGGATACGCAGTATTTT; CDR3aa: CASRGQGRDTQYF
abundance: NA; d_gene: TRBD1; v_gene: TRBV2; j_gene: TRBJ1-1; CDR3nt: TGTGCCAGCAGTCCCCGACAGGGATTGAACACTGAAGCTTTCTTT; CDR3aa: CASSPRQGLNTEAFF
abundance: NA; d_gene: NA; v_gene: TRBV18; j_gene: TRBJ1-2; CDR3nt: TGTGCCAGCTCACCACGACAGATGTATGGCTACACCTTC; CDR3aa: CASSPRQMYGYTF